These 23 T cell receptor beta chains were all obtained from the same sample, sequenced in a study of T cells after yellow fever vaccination. TCRdb re-called the 5' RACE reads with MiXCR, one entry per CDR3 protein. The data contain around 530,000 distinct CDR3 sequences, about a sixth of them singletons. The specimen comprised PBMCs, sampled about 5 days after the first yellow fever vaccination. These TCRs come from a man aged 18 to 30 who received the YFV17D yellow fever vaccine.

Notes on this clonotype: One end of the junction does not line up with germline, which may come from a read error. The chain couples TRBV7-7 to TRBJ2-5; 9 bases are shared with TRBD2. CDR3 size: 16 residues. Per the germline V gene, CDR1 is SSHAT and CDR2 is FNYEAQ (reference sequence). CDR3 in DNA: TGTGCTAGCAGCTTAGGAGCGGGGGGAGACGTAGAGACCCAGTACTTC. Its protein is CASSLGAGGDVETQYF. The whole variable domain, filled in from reference TRBV7-7 and TRBJ2-5, reads GAGVSQSPRYKVTKRGQDVTLRCDPISSHATLYWYQQALGQGPEFLTYFNYEAQPDKSGLPSDRFSAERPEGSISTLTIQRTEQRDSAMYRCASSLGAGGDVETQYFGPGTRLLVL.

The V gene is TRBV20-1, the J gene TRBJ2-5; weak D call: TRBD1 (6 bases). V was clipped by 6 bases and J by 5 bases, with 19 bases between them. The CDR3 length is 14 residues. Per germline, CDR1 DFQATT and CDR2 SNEGSKA (reference sequence). CDR3 in DNA: TGCAGTGCCGCAGGTTTGGGACACGGGGAGACCCAGTACTTC. The encoded protein is CSAAGLGHGETQYF.

This clonotype has more than one count but fewer than ten. This chain's CDR3 is CASGINRGRQETQYF. DNA of the CDR3: TGCGCCAGCGGAATTAACCGGGGCCGCCAAGAGACCCAGTACTTC. The V gene is TRBV5-1, the J gene TRBJ2-5; D possibly matches TRBD1 or TRBD2 (5 bases each). The CDR3 sequence is 15 residues long. Germline CDR1 SGHRS, CDR2 YFSETQ. V was pared by 7 bases and J by 1 base, with 17 bases between.

This clonotype occurred a few times. This sequence joins TRBV7-9 and TRBJ1-1; tentatively, D is TRBD1 (5 bases). Germline CDR1 reads SEHNR; CDR2 reads FQNEAQ (reference sequence). The length of the CDR3 is 16 residues. V was shortened by 7 bases and J by 0 bases, with 18 bases between the two germline ends. The CDR3 protein is CASINEGRRMNTEAFF. The CDR3 region has the DNA TGTGCCAGCATCAATGAGGGGAGGCGTATGAACACTGAAGCTTTCTTT.

The chain links TRBV29-1 to TRBJ1-1; a weak D match, TRBD1 (6 bases). Germline CDR1 is SQVTM and CDR2 is ANQGSEA. The CDR3 consists of 13 residues. Trimming pared 7 bases from V and 3 bases from J, leaving 15 bases between. CDR3 in amino acids: CSAQRGADTEAFF. In DNA form, the CDR3 reads TGCAGCGCCCAACGGGGGGCTGACACTGAAGCTTTCTTT.

V and J are TRBV12-3 or TRBV12-4 and TRBJ1-1; 9 bases are shared with TRBD1. The CDR3 totals 13 residues. The V gene end was trimmed by 6 bases and the J gene end by 6 bases; junction bases not matched to a gene: 5. In DNA form, the CDR3 reads TGTGCCAGCAGAGGGACAGGGAGTGCTGAAGCTTTCTTT. Encoded protein: CASRGTGSAEAFF.

CDR3 sequence (DNA): TGTGCCAGCAGTGCACAGTGGGGAGAGACCCAGTACTTC. Translated, it gives CASSAQWGETQYF. The chain combines TRBV27 with TRBJ2-5; D unresolved. Germline V CDR1 and CDR2: MNHEY, SMNVEV (reference sequence). The CDR3 length is 13 residues. The germline V and J ends were trimmed by 5 bases and 4 bases, with 11 bases remaining between them.

The rearrangement joins TRBV5-6 to TRBJ2-6; no definite D call. This CDR3 is built from 16 residues. CDR1 and CDR2 (germline): SGHDT, YYEEEE. V lost 1 base and J lost 1, with 9 bases in between. CDR3 region: CASSLNLGSGANVLTF. CDR3 sequence (DNA): TGTGCCAGCAGCTTGAATCTCGGATCTGGGGCCAACGTCCTGACTTTC.

This clonotype was seen more than once but under ten times. The chain combines TRBV20-1 with TRBJ1-1; D is possibly TRBD1 (6 bases). V was clipped by 0 bases and J by 5 bases, with 13 bases between them. The CDR3 is 14 residues long. Germline values: CDR1 DFQATT, CDR2 SNEGSKA (reference sequence). The CDR3 DNA follows: TGCAGTGCTAGAGATTTACAGGGTTGGACTGAAGCTTTCTTT. Its protein is CSARDLQGWTEAFF.

The chain recombines TRBV9 with TRBJ2-3; 12 positions match TRBD2. Germline CDR1 reads SGDLS; CDR2 reads YYNGEE. The CDR3 extends over 18 amino acids. Trimming at V came to 3 bases and at J to 6 bases, leaving 14 bases not matched to a gene. The CDR3 nucleotides are TGTGCCAGCAGCGCGATACTAGCGGGGGGACTCTTCGGGGATACGCAGTATTTT. Translating it yields CASSAILAGGLFGDTQYF.

This clonotype has more than one count but fewer than ten. The V call is TRBV29-1, the J call TRBJ2-7; 15 positions match TRBD2. This CDR3 has 14 residues. V was pared by 6 bases and J by 6 bases, with 6 bases of the junction left unmatched. Germline V gene lookup returns CDR1 SQVTM and CDR2 ANQGSEA. CDR3 nucleotide sequence: TGCAGCGTCCGGACTAGCGGGGGGGCAAGCGAGCAGTACGTC. Translation gives CSVRTSGGASEQYV.

In this sample, this clonotype turned up a few times. This chain joins TRBV6-1 and TRBJ1-1, with 11 bases matching TRBD1. This CDR3 has 16 residues. Germline lookup yields CDR1 MNHNS and CDR2 SASEGT. V gave up 6 bases and J gave up 4 bases; unmatched junction bases: 10. CDR3 coding DNA: TGTGCCAGCAGGGCCCGGGACAGGGGGTTCGGCACTGAAGCTTTCTTT. This gives the protein CASRARDRGFGTEAFF.

This clonotype showed up many times. V gene TRBV12-3 or TRBV12-4 combines with J gene TRBJ2-2, with 8 bases that match TRBD1. With V trimmed by 3 bases and J by 7 bases, 4 bases remained unmatched. The CDR3 runs 14 residues. The DNA of the CDR3 is TGTGCCAGCAGTTTGGGACAGGACATCGGGGAGCTGTTTTTT. Its protein is CASSLGQDIGELFF.

The V call is TRBV5-1, the J call TRBJ2-3; D ambiguous. Germline V gene data show CDR1 as SGHRS and CDR2 as YFSETQ. CDR3 size: 13 residues. V was cut by 0 bases and J by 4 bases, with 6 bases left in between. In DNA form, the CDR3 reads TGCGCCAGCAGCTTGGCAACATCAGATACGCAGTATTTT. Its translation is CASSLATSDTQYF.

The chain couples TRBV20-1 to TRBJ1-2; the D is unclear. CDR1 is DFQATT and CDR2 is SNEGSKA in the germline V gene (reference sequence). The CDR3 is made up of 14 amino acids. V lost 5 bases, J lost 1 base, and 14 bases lay in between. The CDR3 nucleotides are TGCAGTGCTCCCCGGGGAGGGCATAACTATGGCTACACCTTC. It codes for CSAPRGGHNYGYTF.

This clonotype has a single count. This chain uses TRBV5-1 with TRBJ2-5, with a weak D call TRBD2 (7 bases). CDR1 and CDR2 (germline): SGHRS, YFSETQ. The CDR3 runs to 14 residues. Trimming removed 4 bases at V and 2 bases at J, with 12 bases between. CDR3 sequence: CASSAGARQETQYF. The CDR3 bases are TGCGCCAGCAGCGCGGGGGCCAGGCAAGAGACCCAGTACTTC.

The V gene is TRBV5-1, the J gene TRBJ2-1, with 9 bases fitting TRBD2. This CDR3 has 15 residues. Germline-derived CDR1 and CDR2 are SGHRS and YFSETQ. Trimming removed 1 base from V and 8 bases from J; junction bases left unmatched: 7. CDR3 nucleotides: TGCGCCAGCAGCTTGACGGCGGGGGGGCGAGATGAGCAGTTCTTC. It translates to CASSLTAGGRDEQFF. The full variable domain, completed using reference TRBV5-1 and TRBJ2-1, is KAGVTQTPRYLIKTRGQQVTLSCSPISGHRSVSWYQQTPGQGLQFLFEYFSETQRNKGNFPGRFSGRQFSNSRSEMNVSTLELGDSALYLCASSLTAGGRDEQFFGPGTRLTVL.

This clonotype was seen a handful of times. The gene calls are TRBV11-2 and TRBJ1-6; tentative D call: TRBD1 (5 bases). CDR1 and CDR2 from the germline V gene are SGHAT and FQNNGV. The CDR3 runs to 15 residues. Deletions cut 4 bases from V and 10 bases from J, with 17 bases between. CDR3 residues: CASSWGRRLASPLHF. The CDR3 DNA reads as TGTGCCAGCAGCTGGGGACGGCGGTTGGCCTCACCCCTCCACTTT.

This clonotype showed up just a few times. V is TRBV6-5 and J is TRBJ2-6; the D gene is possibly TRBD1 (5 bases). Trimming took off 3 bases at V and 4 bases at J, with 16 bases between the two ends. Germline V gene data show CDR1 as MNHEY and CDR2 as SVGAGI. The CDR3 totals 17 residues. The CDR3 DNA sequence: TGTGCCAGCAGTTATTATACCCCAGGGTCCGGGGCCAACGTCCTGACTTTC. Residues: CASSYYTPGSGANVLTF.

This chain joins TRBV29-1 and TRBJ1-6; 7 nucleotides match TRBD1. V was pared by 4 bases and J by 7 bases, with 4 bases of the junction left unmatched. This CDR3 spans 13 amino acids. Germline CDR1 reads SQVTM; CDR2 reads ANQGSEA. Here the CDR3 DNA reads TGCAGCGTTGTGACAGGGAACAATTCACCCCTCCACTTT. Amino acids: CSVVTGNNSPLHF.

J is TRBJ2-5 and V is TRBV11-2; D is undetermined. Germline assignment: CDR1 SGHAT and CDR2 FQNNGV. CDR3 size: 18 residues. V lost 4 bases to trimming and J lost 1 base, with 22 bases between them. The CDR3 protein is CASSSRLVTLDPQETQYF. In DNA form, the CDR3 reads TGTGCCAGCAGCTCCCGCCTGGTCACCCTGGACCCCCAAGAGACCCAGTACTTC.

The chain carries TRBV9 and TRBJ2-1; D gene uncertain. The CDR3 spans 13 residues. Trimming took off 0 bases at V and 8 bases at J, with 9 bases between the two ends. The germline CDR1 and CDR2 sequences are SGDLS and YYNGEE. CDR3 DNA sequence: TGTGCCAGCAGCGTAGTGGCAGCCGATGAGCAGTTCTTC. Residues: CASSVVAADEQFF.

V is TRBV7-9 and J is TRBJ2-1; 8 bases align to TRBD1. After removal of 5 bases from V and 2 bases from J, the junction contained 5 bases not matched to a gene. The CDR3 extends over 15 amino acids. Germline lookup yields CDR1 SEHNR and CDR2 FQNEAQ (reference sequence). CDR3 bases: TGTGCCAGCAGCCGGGACAGGAGTCCCTACAATGAGCAGTTCTTC. It encodes CASSRDRSPYNEQFF.